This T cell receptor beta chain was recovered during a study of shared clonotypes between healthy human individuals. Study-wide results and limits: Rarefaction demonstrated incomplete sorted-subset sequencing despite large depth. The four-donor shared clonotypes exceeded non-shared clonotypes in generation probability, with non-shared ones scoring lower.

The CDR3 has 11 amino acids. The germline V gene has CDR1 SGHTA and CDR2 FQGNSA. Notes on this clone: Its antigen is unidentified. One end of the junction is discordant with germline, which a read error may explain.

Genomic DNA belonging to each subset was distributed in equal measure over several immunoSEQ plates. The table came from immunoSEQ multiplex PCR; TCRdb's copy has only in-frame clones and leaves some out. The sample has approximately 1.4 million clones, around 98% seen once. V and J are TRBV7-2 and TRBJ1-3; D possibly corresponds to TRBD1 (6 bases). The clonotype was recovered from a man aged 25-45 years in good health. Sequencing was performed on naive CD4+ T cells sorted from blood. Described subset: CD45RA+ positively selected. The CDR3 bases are TGTGCCAGCAGTTTGAACCGGGACACCCATTTT. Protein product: CASSLNRDTHF.